The 29 T cell receptor beta chains given below trace back to one sample, sequenced in a study of CD8+ T cells in alopecia areata. Stated treatment: oral pan-JAK inhibitor, 5-10 mg twice daily. TCR sequencing used cDNA made by reverse transcription of extracted RNA. Only in-frame clones appear in the TCRdb table, and some are missing; sequencing was by immunoSEQ multiplex PCR. The sample contains about 140,000 clones, 86% of which appear only once. Sequencing was performed on CD8+ T cells sorted from blood, taken at week 4, from a patient treated with tofacitinib. Receptors originate from a human donor with alopecia areata.

The rearrangement joins TRBV4-1 to TRBJ2-7; D possibly corresponds to TRBD1 (6 bases). Germline CDR1 and CDR2: MGHRA and YSYEKL. The V gene lost 1 base and the J gene lost 0 bases, with 10 bases spanning the gap. This CDR3 has 15 amino acids. The CDR3 reads CASSQVGGSSYEQYF. The DNA for the CDR3 is TGCGCCAGCAGCCAAGTTGGGGGCAGCTCCTACGAGCAGTACTTC.

The rearrangement links TRBV30 to TRBJ2-7; a possible D gene is TRBD2 (6 bases). Germline V gene data show CDR1 as GTSNPN and CDR2 as SVGIG (reference sequence). Trimming pared 0 bases from V and 4 bases from J, leaving 16 bases between. This CDR3 is built from 15 residues. The CDR3 loop reads CAWSVFGGDQYEQYF. The CDR3 region has the DNA TGTGCCTGGAGTGTATTCGGCGGGGACCAATACGAGCAGTACTTC.

This clone was seen only once. The chain employs TRBV30 and TRBJ2-2; no definite D call. Germline assignment: CDR1 GTSNPN and CDR2 SVGIG (reference sequence). The CDR3 extends over 13 amino acids. V gave up 1 base and J gave up 8 bases, with 11 bases separating them. The CDR3 loop reads CAWSGQIQGELFF. The CDR3, as DNA: TGTGCCTGGAGTGGACAAATACAGGGGGAGCTGTTTTTT.

This rearrangement joins TRBV4-1 to TRBJ2-7; 11 nucleotides line up with TRBD1. The germline V gene has CDR1 MGHRA and CDR2 YSYEKL. CDR3 length: 14 residues. With V trimmed by 5 bases and J by 5 bases, 5 bases remained unmatched. CDR3 sequence: CASSTGQGANEQYF. The CDR3, as DNA: TGCGCCAGCAGCACAGGACAGGGGGCCAACGAGCAGTACTTC.

The rearrangement uses TRBV6-1 and TRBJ1-2; D may be TRBD1 (6 bases). CDR3 length: 13 residues. Trimming stripped 6 bases from V and 4 bases from J, with 12 bases between. Germline assignment: CDR1 MNHNS and CDR2 SASEGT. The CDR3, as DNA: TGTGCCAGCAGAGGGACATCTTCCTATGGCTACACCTTC. Its translation is CASRGTSSYGYTF.

Note on this clone: Other nucleotide sequences from this sample produce the same CDR3. The gene calls are TRBV9 and TRBJ2-2; D call uncertain. CDR1 SGDLS and CDR2 YYNGEE come from the germline V gene. The CDR3 sequence is 12 residues long. V was pared by 3 bases and J by 5 bases, with 5 bases between. CDR3 sequence (DNA): TGTGCCAGCAGCGACCTAACCGGGGAGCTGTTTTTT. Protein product: CASSDLTGELFF.

The gene calls are TRBV29-1 and TRBJ2-7; D is ambiguous. The CDR3 contains 14 residues. Trimming pared 4 bases from V and 4 bases from J, leaving 17 bases between. The V gene's germline CDR1 is SQVTM and CDR2 ANQGSEA. In nucleotides, the CDR3 is TGCAGCGTTGGTACCCCGGGCAGATTATACGAGCAGTACTTC. This translates into CSVGTPGRLYEQYF.

CDR3 residues: CASSLAGGETQYF. The CDR3, as DNA: TGTGCCAGCAGCTTGGCAGGGGGAGAGACCCAGTACTTC. This chain connects TRBV5-6 to TRBJ2-5; TRBD1 matches at 7 bases. Germline V gene data show CDR1 as SGHDT and CDR2 as YYEEEE. Trimming removed 0 bases from V and 4 bases from J; junction bases left unmatched: 0. The CDR3 extends over 13 amino acids. The variable domain in full, completed from reference TRBV5-6 and TRBJ2-5, reads DAGVTQSPTHLIKTRGQQVTLRCSPKSGHDTVSWYQQALGQGPQFIFQYYEEEERQRGNFPDRFSGHQFPNYSSELNVNALLLGDSALYLCASSLAGGETQYFGPGTRLLVL.

The rearrangement uses TRBV7-9 and TRBJ2-7; D not certain. The V end was cut by 5 bases, the J end by 2 bases, with 10 bases between. Germline values: CDR1 SEHNR, CDR2 FQNEAQ (reference sequence). The CDR3 has 13 residues. The CDR3 DNA reads TGTGCCAGCAGCCCCGGTAGGGCCTACGAGCAGTACTTC. It encodes CASSPGRAYEQYF.

The rearrangement links TRBV14 to TRBJ1-1, with D unresolved. Germline values: CDR1 SGHDN, CDR2 FVKESK. Trimming took off 3 bases at V and 0 bases at J, with 8 bases between the two ends. The CDR3 consists of 14 residues. The CDR3 sequence is CASSQPGLNTEAFF. The CDR3 DNA is TGTGCCAGCAGCCAGCCAGGCCTGAACACTGAAGCTTTCTTT.

A few counts support this clone. The J gene is TRBJ2-7, the V gene TRBV2; 9 bases agree with TRBD2. There are 16 residues in the CDR3. The J segment lost 5 bases and the V segment lost 3 bases, leaving 11 bases of the junction unmatched. Germline V gene data show CDR1 as SNHLY and CDR2 as FYNNEI. The CDR3 DNA is TGTGCCAGCAGTGATGGGCGGGGGGGCCTGTCCCACGAGCAGTACTTC. Encoded protein: CASSDGRGGLSHEQYF.

The CDR3 DNA reads as TGTGCCAGCAGTTACGGGACAGGGGGCCGGGACGAGCAGTACTTC. This sequence encodes CASSYGTGGRDEQYF. The rearrangement joins TRBV6-5 to TRBJ2-7; TRBD1 matches 12 bases. The CDR3 is made up of 15 amino acids. Germline lookup yields CDR1 MNHEY and CDR2 SVGAGI. With V trimmed by 2 bases and J by 5 bases, 4 bases remained unmatched.

The chain couples TRBV10-2 to TRBJ2-1; D ambiguous. V lost 5 bases and J lost 7, with 6 bases in between. Germline CDR1 WSHSY, CDR2 SAAADI. CDR3 length: 11 amino acids. As DNA, the CDR3 is TGCGCCAGCAGTTTGGGGAATGAGCAGTTCTTC. This translates into CASSLGNEQFF.

The J gene is TRBJ2-4, the V gene TRBV29-1; 7 bases are a match to TRBD1. CDR1 and CDR2 from the germline V gene are SQVTM and ANQGSEA. The CDR3 loop spans 15 amino acids. V gave up 7 bases and J gave up 1 base; unmatched junction bases: 10. The CDR3 nucleotides are TGCAGCGCTACAAAAGAACAGGGGGCCAAAAACATTCAGTACTTC. Residues: CSATKEQGAKNIQYF.

The J gene is TRBJ1-1, the V gene TRBV14; D is unresolved. The CDR3 totals 14 residues. Germline V lookup: CDR1 SGHDN, CDR2 FVKESK. V lost 4 bases, J lost 3 bases, and 12 bases lay in between. The CDR3 nucleotides are TGTGCCAGCAGCCTCGGACCTATGGACACTGAAGCTTTCTTT. It yields the protein CASSLGPMDTEAFF.

The sample holds one count of this clone. The chain joins TRBV30 to TRBJ2-1, with 14 bases that match TRBD2. The germline V gene encodes CDR1 GTSNPN and CDR2 SVGIG (reference sequence). Trimming took 4 bases from V and 1 from J; bases not matched to a gene: 6. The CDR3 sequence is 17 residues long. The CDR3 region is CAWTGLAGEQSYNEQFF. The DNA of the CDR3 is TGTGCCTGGACGGGACTAGCGGGAGAACAATCCTACAATGAGCAGTTCTTC. Together with reference TRBV30 and TRBJ2-1, the CDR3 gives the full variable domain: SQTIHQWPATLVQPVGSPLSLECTVEGTSNPNLYWYRQAAGRGLQLLFYSVGIGQISSEVPQNLSASRPQDRQFILSSKKLLLSDSGFYLCAWTGLAGEQSYNEQFFGPGTRLTVL.

The rearrangement links TRBV5-1 to TRBJ1-2; a weak D match, TRBD1 (5 bases). The CDR3 runs 14 residues. The V gene lost 0 bases and the J gene lost 4 bases, with 10 bases spanning the gap. Germline V gives CDR1 SGHRS, CDR2 YFSETQ. The CDR3 nucleotides read TGCGCCAGCAGCTTGGGTACAGGTAGCTATGGCTACACCTTC. Translation: CASSLGTGSYGYTF.

The chain employs TRBV7-9 and TRBJ2-1, with TRBD2 as a possible D gene (6 bases). CDR3 length: 14 amino acids. Trimming stripped 4 bases from V and 6 bases from J, with 13 bases between. In germline, CDR1 is SEHNR, CDR2 FQNEAQ (reference sequence). This CDR3 is CASSSRVGGNEQFF. As DNA, the CDR3 is TGTGCCAGCAGCTCACGGGTGGGGGGCAATGAGCAGTTCTTC.

This chain joins TRBV27 and TRBJ2-6; no firm D call. Germline V lookup: CDR1 MNHEY, CDR2 SMNVEV (reference sequence). The CDR3 runs to 13 residues. Deletions cut 9 bases from V and 0 bases from J, with 6 bases between. The CDR3 DNA reads TGTGCCAGTTCATACTCTGGGGCCAACGTCCTGACTTTC. Amino acids: CASSYSGANVLTF.

The chain has TRBV5-6 and TRBJ2-7, with D unclear. The germline gives CDR1 SGHDT, CDR2 YYEEEE. CDR3 size: 12 residues. V lost 3 bases and J lost 3, with 7 bases in between. The DNA of the CDR3 is TGTGCCAGCAGCTCACACGACTACGAGCAGTACTTC. Amino acid sequence: CASSSHDYEQYF.

The chain couples TRBV19 to TRBJ1-2; D is unclear. The V end was cut by 3 bases, the J end by 4 bases, with 15 bases between. Germline CDR1 LNHDA, CDR2 SQIVND (reference sequence). There are 15 residues in the CDR3. This CDR3 is CASSIDFTVFYGYTF. DNA of the CDR3: TGTGCCAGTAGTATCGACTTCACTGTCTTCTATGGCTACACCTTC. Looking up the rest from reference TRBV19 and TRBJ1-2 gives the full variable domain: DGGITQSPKYLFRKEGQNVTLSCEQNLNHDAMYWYRQDPGQGLRLIYYSQIVNDFQKGDIAEGYSVSREKKESFPLTVTSAQKNPTAFYLCASSIDFTVFYGYTFGSGTRLTVV.

This sequence joins TRBV4-1 and TRBJ2-7; D remains unclear. The length of the CDR3 is 14 residues. Germline V gene lookup returns CDR1 MGHRA and CDR2 YSYEKL. Trimming took off 4 bases at V and 3 bases at J, with 13 bases between the two ends. CDR3 DNA: TGCGCCAGCAGCCCCCAGATTTCAGGCTACGAGCAGTACTTC. The encoded protein is CASSPQISGYEQYF.

The chain links TRBV7-9 to TRBJ2-1; tentatively, D is TRBD2 (5 bases). Germline CDR1 reads SEHNR; CDR2 reads FQNEAQ (reference sequence). This CDR3 spans 12 amino acids. V was trimmed by 5 bases and J by 8 bases, leaving 10 bases between them. The CDR3 DNA sequence: TGTGCCAGCAGCGAAGAGAGGGATGAGCAGTTCTTC. Protein product: CASSEERDEQFF.

The chain is built from TRBV19 and TRBJ1-1; D is unclear. V lost 6 bases and J lost 1, with 9 bases in between. This CDR3 is 13 amino acids long. Germline V gene lookup returns CDR1 LNHDA and CDR2 SQIVND (reference sequence). The CDR3 loop reads CASRKTQNTEAFF. The CDR3 nucleotides are TGTGCCAGTAGAAAGACACAGAACACTGAAGCTTTCTTT.

The rearrangement uses TRBV5-6 and TRBJ2-2; D unresolved. The CDR3 contains 15 residues. Germline assignment: CDR1 SGHDT and CDR2 YYEEEE. V lost 3 bases and J lost 4, with 13 bases in between. CDR3 protein: CASSSFLQITGELFF. The CDR3 bases are TGTGCCAGCAGCTCTTTCCTACAGATCACCGGGGAGCTGTTTTTT.

The rearrangement uses TRBV30 and TRBJ2-7; D possibly corresponds to TRBD2 (5 bases). This CDR3 spans 12 amino acids. Germline V gene lookup returns CDR1 GTSNPN and CDR2 SVGIG (reference sequence). V was cut by 3 bases and J by 1 base, with 7 bases left in between. CDR3 coding DNA: TGTGCCTGGAGCGGACTGTCCTACGAGCAGTACTTC. Translation gives CAWSGLSYEQYF.

This chain links TRBV7-9 with TRBJ1-6; the match to TRBD1 covers 8 bases. The germline V gene has CDR1 SEHNR and CDR2 FQNEAQ (reference sequence). V lost 3 bases to trimming and J lost 8 bases; unmatched junction nucleotides: 3. The CDR3 has 14 amino acids. CDR3 sequence: CASSFGQGHSPLHF. Written as DNA, the CDR3 is TGTGCCAGCAGCTTCGGACAGGGACATTCACCCCTCCACTTT. The variable domain in full, with the rest retrieved from reference TRBV7-9 and TRBJ1-6, is DTGVSQNPRHKITKRGQNVTFRCDPISEHNRLYWYRQTLGQGPEFLTYFQNEAQLEKSRLLSDRFSAERPKGSFSTLEIQRTEQGDSAMYLCASSFGQGHSPLHFGNGTRLTVT.

The chain carries TRBV7-2 and TRBJ1-3; no reliable D call. V was trimmed by 1 base and J by 0 bases, leaving 4 bases between them. This CDR3 comprises 14 residues. Germline V CDR1 and CDR2: SGHTA, FQGNSA. CDR3 DNA sequence: TGTGCCAGCAGCTTAGATGCCTCTGGAAACACCATATATTTT. Protein sequence: CASSLDASGNTIYF. The full variable domain, with the rest looked up from reference TRBV7-2 and TRBJ1-3, is GAGVSQSPSNKVTEKGKDVELRCDPISGHTALYWYRQSLGQGLEFLIYFQGNSAPDKSGLPSDRFSAERTGGSVSTLTIQRTQQEDSAVYLCASSLDASGNTIYFGEGSWLTVV.

This clone was seen only a few times. J is TRBJ2-7 and V is TRBV2, with TRBD1 identical over 12 bases. Germline V CDR1 and CDR2: SNHLY, FYNNEI. The CDR3 has 13 residues. The V and J ends lost 9 bases and 5 bases, in that order; junction bases with no gene match: 5. CDR3 region: CASRGTGGNEQYF. The CDR3 DNA reads as TGTGCCAGTAGAGGGACAGGGGGCAACGAGCAGTACTTC.